This entry is about one TCR beta chain. Data came from immunoSEQ multiplex PCR; TCRdb stores just in-frame clones and leaves some out. This sample has 250,000 to 350,000 clones, with 86% found just once. This record comes from a study of cytomegalovirus exposure and HLA in healthy donors. The ends lost 5 bases at V and 3 bases at J; junction bases unmatched: 18. The CDR3 extends over 18 amino acids. CDR1 is MNHEY, CDR2 SMNVEV, per germline (reference sequence). The sequence came from a young woman in good health and CMV-seronegative. Sequenced material: PBMCs. The chain combines TRBV27 with TRBJ2-7; TRBD2 aligns across 8 bases. The CDR3 loop reads CASSPTGGSGGIYYEQYF. The CDR3 region has the DNA TGTGCCAGCAGTCCTACGGGGGGGAGCGGTGGGATATACTACGAGCAGTACTTC.